The 10 T cell receptor beta chains below were found in one sample sequenced in a study of a mutant IDH1 vaccine in newly diagnosed glioma. Which antigens these TCRs recognize remains unknown. Clones were sequenced by immunoSEQ multiplex PCR, and TCRdb holds only the in-frame ones, with some missing. The table includes over 55,000 clones, roughly 80% detected once. Regarding time point: week 11, during vaccination. The investigators gave 300 ug of mutant IDH1 20-mer peptide in each vaccine dose, together with topical imiquimod. The sequencing used PBMCs, collected from a glioma patient whose treatment included an IDH1 peptide vaccine. Receptor source: a man aged 30 to 45 with glioma.

V gene TRBV6-4 combines with J gene TRBJ2-1, with D possibly being TRBD1 or TRBD2 (5 bases each). The germline gives CDR1 MRHNA, CDR2 SNTAGT. The germline V and J ends were trimmed by 0 bases and 6 bases, with 18 bases remaining between them. The CDR3 totals 17 residues. This CDR3 reads CASSDSSGRTGRNEQFF. The CDR3 nucleotides are TGTGCCAGCAGTGACTCGAGTGGCCGGACGGGACGCAATGAGCAGTTCTTC.

The rearrangement uses TRBV7-9 and TRBJ2-5; TRBD2 is a possible D gene (6 bases). The CDR3 has 15 residues. The V gene's germline CDR1 is SEHNR and CDR2 FQNEAQ (reference sequence). The germline V and J ends were trimmed by 2 bases and 4 bases, with 14 bases remaining between them. The CDR3 region has the DNA TGTGCCAGCAGCTTATATGGGGGGTCCACAGAGACCCAGTACTTC. Translated: CASSLYGGSTETQYF.

This clone was detected once. The chain recombines TRBV5-1 with TRBJ2-1; 8 nucleotides match TRBD1. Trimming at V came to 0 bases and at J to 6 bases, leaving 8 bases not matched to a gene. This CDR3 region has 16 residues. Germline CDR1 is SGHRS and CDR2 is YFSETQ. In nucleotides, the CDR3 is TGCGCCAGCAGCTTGGAGGGCAGGGGGCTCTCCAATGAGCAGTTCTTC. It is translated as CASSLEGRGLSNEQFF. The entire variable domain, with the rest obtained from reference TRBV5-1 and TRBJ2-1, is as follows: KAGVTQTPRYLIKTRGQQVTLSCSPISGHRSVSWYQQTPGQGLQFLFEYFSETQRNKGNFPGRFSGRQFSNSRSEMNVSTLELGDSALYLCASSLEGRGLSNEQFFGPGTRLTVL.

The rearrangement joins TRBV18 to TRBJ2-1; D is uncertain. Per germline, CDR1 KGHSH and CDR2 LQKENI. The CDR3 spans 12 residues. With 1 base removed from V and 6 bases from J, the gap between germline ends came to 4 bases. The CDR3, as DNA: TGTGCCAGCTCACCACGGGTCAATGAGCAGTTCTTC. Translation: CASSPRVNEQFF.

This chain uses TRBV6-5 with TRBJ2-5, with D possibly matching TRBD2 (5 bases). The CDR3 has 12 amino acids. V gave up 4 bases and J gave up 5 bases, with 8 bases separating them. CDR1 is MNHEY and CDR2 is SVGAGI in the germline V gene. DNA for the CDR3: TGTGCCAGCAGTTTTAGAGGGGAGACCCAGTACTTC. Amino acids: CASSFRGETQYF.

This clone has more than one count but fewer than ten. The genes are TRBV28 and TRBJ2-1, with TRBD2 matching 9 bases. Germline assignment: CDR1 MDHEN and CDR2 SYDVKM. CDR3 length: 15 amino acids. V was clipped by 7 bases and J by 8 bases; unmatched bases: 12. The CDR3 coding sequence is TGTGCCAGCAATTTCAGGACTAGCGATGGGCATGAGCAGTTCTTC. Protein product: CASNFRTSDGHEQFF.

The chain uses TRBV19 and TRBJ1-5, with a weak D call TRBD1 (5 bases). The germline V gene encodes CDR1 LNHDA and CDR2 SQIVND (reference sequence). The V end lost 3 bases, the J end lost 4 bases, and 13 bases lay between the germline ends. This CDR3 is built from 15 residues. CDR3 DNA sequence: TGTGCCAGTAGTATTATACGGGACCAAAATCAGCCCCAGCATTTT. Amino acid sequence: CASSIIRDQNQPQHF.

This rearrangement joins TRBV19 to TRBJ1-5; unclear D gene. The V gene lost 3 bases and the J gene lost 1 base, with 10 bases spanning the gap. The CDR3 is 15 amino acids. Germline V lookup: CDR1 LNHDA, CDR2 SQIVND (reference sequence). Here the CDR3 reads CASSINVLSNQPQHF. CDR3 DNA: TGTGCCAGTAGTATTAACGTTCTGAGCAATCAGCCCCAGCATTTT.

The chain combines TRBV2 with TRBJ2-5; D gene uncertain. CDR1 is SNHLY, CDR2 FYNNEI, per germline. CDR3 size: 15 residues. The V gene lost 5 bases and the J gene lost 2 bases, with 15 bases spanning the gap. This CDR3 is CASSWPLRTQETQYF. Here the CDR3 DNA reads TGTGCCAGCAGTTGGCCGCTAAGAACACAAGAGACCCAGTACTTC.

The chain recombines TRBV7-8 with TRBJ2-7; 13 bases fit TRBD2. The CDR3 has 18 residues. V dropped 8 bases and J dropped 0; count of bases not matched to a gene: 13. The germline gives CDR1 SGHVS, CDR2 FQNEAQ. The CDR3 DNA follows: TGTGCCAGCGAATCGCCCGGGACTAGCGGGGCCAGCTCCTACGAGCAGTACTTC. Its protein product is CASESPGTSGASSYEQYF.